This entry lists 9 T cell receptor beta chains sequenced from one sample in a study of blood T cell repertoires in COVID-19. Assay: immunoSEQ multiplex PCR; the TCRdb copy retains only in-frame clones and omits some. The top ten clones hold 10% of a sample with 300,000 to 450,000 clones, around 87% of them seen once. The sequenced sample was peripheral blood. Receptors were obtained from a woman aged 25 to 39 with COVID-19, enrolled during active disease.

This rearrangement joins TRBV6-6 to TRBJ1-6, with 9 positions matching TRBD1. Germline V gives CDR1 MNHNY, CDR2 SVGAGI (reference sequence). Germline trimming cut 2 bases from V and 8 bases from J; bases unmatched to any gene: 7. The CDR3 totals 16 residues. CDR3 in DNA: TGTGCCAGCAGTTACGGGGAAGGACAGGGGTATTCACCCCTCCACTTT. Protein: CASSYGEGQGYSPLHF.

J is TRBJ2-1 and V is TRBV4-3; a possible D gene is TRBD2 (5 bases). Trimming removed 0 bases from V and 1 base from J, with 10 bases in between. Germline CDR1 LGHNA, CDR2 YSLEER. This CDR3 has 16 residues. CDR3 DNA sequence: TGCGCCAGCAGCCAAGACCGGCTAGCTTCCTACAATGAGCAGTTCTTC. Translated, it gives CASSQDRLASYNEQFF.

The gene calls are TRBV5-1 and TRBJ2-1; 7 nucleotides match TRBD2. Germline CDR1 reads SGHRS; CDR2 reads YFSETQ. Germline trimming cut 0 bases from V and 6 bases from J; bases unmatched to any gene: 12. The CDR3 totals 17 residues. The DNA for the CDR3 is TGCGCCAGCAGCTTGGAAGGCGGGAGCTGGGTAGGCAATGAGCAGTTCTTC. It encodes CASSLEGGSWVGNEQFF. Based on the CDR3 plus reference TRBV5-1 and TRBJ2-1, the full variable domain is KAGVTQTPRYLIKTRGQQVTLSCSPISGHRSVSWYQQTPGQGLQFLFEYFSETQRNKGNFPGRFSGRQFSNSRSEMNVSTLELGDSALYLCASSLEGGSWVGNEQFFGPGTRLTVL.

The chain combines TRBV2 with TRBJ2-1; perhaps TRBD1 as D (7 bases). V was clipped by 6 bases and J by 5 bases, with 17 bases between them. Per the germline V gene, CDR1 is SNHLY and CDR2 is FYNNEI. The CDR3 extends over 15 amino acids. Here the CDR3 reads CASRNLRGENNEQFF. CDR3 in DNA: TGTGCCAGCAGAAACCTCAGGGGGGAGAACAATGAGCAGTTCTTC.

V is TRBV7-9 and J is TRBJ2-4; D remains ambiguous. This CDR3 region has 14 residues. Germline CDR1 SEHNR, CDR2 FQNEAQ (reference sequence). V lost 1 base, J lost 6 bases, and 10 bases lay in between. The CDR3, as DNA: TGTGCCAGCAGCTTAGACTATATCAGAAACATTCAGTACTTC. Amino acid sequence: CASSLDYIRNIQYF.

This sequence joins TRBV7-2 and TRBJ2-3; 12 bases are shared with TRBD2. The CDR3 has 18 amino acids. Trimming cost V 4 bases and J 0 bases; bases outside gene matches: 8. Germline V gene data show CDR1 as SGHTA and CDR2 as FQGNSA. DNA for the CDR3: TGTGCCAGCAGCTCGCACCCCGGACTAGCGGGAAGCACAGATACGCAGTATTTT. Translating gives CASSSHPGLAGSTDTQYF.

This clone was observed a handful of times. The chain joins TRBV6-5 to TRBJ2-2; perhaps TRBD2 as D (6 bases). The CDR3 runs 15 residues. Between the trimmed V and J ends, which lost 5 bases and 8 bases, there was a span of 18 bases. Germline CDR1 MNHEY, CDR2 SVGAGI. This CDR3 reads CASSRGTAGSGELFF. The CDR3 DNA reads TGTGCCAGCAGTCGCGGGACCGCGGGGAGTGGGGAGCTGTTTTTT.

This clone occurred a few times. This chain links TRBV4-3 with TRBJ1-3; D unresolved. This CDR3 spans 17 amino acids. Germline V gives CDR1 LGHNA, CDR2 YSLEER. Between the trimmed V and J ends, which lost 3 bases and 4 bases, there was a span of 19 bases. The CDR3 protein is CASSQFFAGVGGNTIYF. CDR3 nucleotide sequence: TGCGCCAGCAGCCAGTTTTTCGCCGGGGTCGGGGGAAACACCATATATTTT.

This clone appeared once. The CDR3 bases are TGTGCCAGTAGTATTGCCCACCCACCCTATAGCAATCAGCCCCAGCATTTT. It yields the protein CASSIAHPPYSNQPQHF. The chain carries TRBV19 and TRBJ1-5; D gene ambiguous. The CDR3 is 17 amino acids. Trimming shortened V by 3 bases and J by 0 bases, and 15 bases separated the two germline ends. Germline loops: CDR1 LNHDA, CDR2 SQIVND (reference sequence).